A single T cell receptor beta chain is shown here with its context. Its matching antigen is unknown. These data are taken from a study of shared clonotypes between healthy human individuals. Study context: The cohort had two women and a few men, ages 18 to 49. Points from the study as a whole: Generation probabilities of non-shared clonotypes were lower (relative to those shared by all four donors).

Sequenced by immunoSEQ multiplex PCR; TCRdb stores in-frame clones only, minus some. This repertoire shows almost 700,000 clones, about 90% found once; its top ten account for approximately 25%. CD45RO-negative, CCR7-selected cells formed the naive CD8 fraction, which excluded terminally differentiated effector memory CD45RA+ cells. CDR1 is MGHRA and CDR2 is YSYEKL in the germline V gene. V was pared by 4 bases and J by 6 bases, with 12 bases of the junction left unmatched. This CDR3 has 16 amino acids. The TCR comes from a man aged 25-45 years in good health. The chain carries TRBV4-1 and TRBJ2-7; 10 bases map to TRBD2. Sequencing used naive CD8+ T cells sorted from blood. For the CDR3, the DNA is TGCGCCAGCAGCCCAAAAATGGGGCTAGCGGGAGTCGAGCAGTACTTC. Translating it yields CASSPKMGLAGVEQYF.